This TCR beta chain was recorded in a study of PD-1 blockade in classical Hodgkin lymphoma. For the study at large: Once every 2 weeks, patients received intravenous nivolumab at 3 mg/kg. Whole-study results and caveats: Complete responders' baseline diversity resembled that of newly diagnosed patients. In newly diagnosed patients, baseline TCR diversity was reportedly below that of healthy donors. A significant rise in TCR diversity by C4D1 was seen for CD4+ but not CD8+ cells.

Trimming shortened V by 2 bases and J by 6 bases, and 14 bases separated the two germline ends. This CDR3 comprises 14 residues. Germline CDR1 reads SGHDT; CDR2 reads YYEEEE. Measured with immunoSEQ multiplex PCR; TCRdb has only the in-frame clones, and not every one. The sample carries 99,000 or so clones, more than 70% recorded once. Worth noting for this clone: Its specificity is not known.

Time point defined: cycle 4 day 1 (C4D1), after five to seven weeks of nivolumab. All the patients suffered relapse after autologous stem cell transplantation, and brentuximab vedotin exposure differed. The specimen comprised peripheral blood mononuclear cells (PBMCs), sampled before the fourth cycle of nivolumab. The sequence derives from a human donor with classical Hodgkin lymphoma. The chain employs TRBV5-6 and TRBJ1-1; D gene unclear. CDR3 sequence (DNA): TGTGCCAGCAGCTTCCGCAGGACGACACCTGAAGCTTTCTTT. Translated, it gives CASSFRRTTPEAFF.